The source of this T cell receptor (beta chain) is a study of OX40 agonist ivuxolimab in advanced cancers. In the study overall: The dose-escalation cohort was about 87% male, with a mean age of around 60 years, ranging about 20 to 85. Among those treated, three patients had partial responses, one with hepatocellular carcinoma and two with cutaneous melanoma.

The study, taken as a whole, reports: The investigators did not determine what antigen specificity the expanded peripheral T cells had. With doses of 0.1 to 3.0 mg/kg, CD4+ and CD8+ blood T cells had undergone clonal expansion by week 6.

This CDR3 is built from 12 residues. V gave up 0 bases and J gave up 6 bases, with 3 bases separating them. The germline CDR1 and CDR2 sequences are KGHSH and LQKENI. The method was immunoSEQ multiplex PCR; TCRdb's version includes in-frame clones alone and lacks a portion of them. In the table there are fewer than 90,000 clones, around nine tenths of which are singletons. To note about this clone: No antigen is known for it.

The chain recombines TRBV18 with TRBJ1-3; D remains unclear. This specimen was CD4+ or CD8+ T cells sorted from blood, taken in a trial of the OX40 agonist ivuxolimab. The source is an adult with an advanced solid tumor such as melanoma, head and neck, liver or kidney cancer. CDR3 sequence reads: CASSPPLNTIYF. Written as DNA, the CDR3 is TGTGCCAGCTCACCACCGCTAAACACCATATATTTT.